The present T cell receptor (beta chain) was sequenced within a study of blood T cells in healthy people across ages (dated by TCRdb to between 2014 and 2016). In terms of the full investigation: In model experiments, template switching captured roughly one uniquely barcoded TCR beta cDNA molecule for every two T cells. The study measured age-related changes in TCR beta repertoire diversity using deep sequencing normalized with unique cDNA molecular identifiers. The donors were split into four age groups: young (average 16 years), middle-aged (roughly 39), aged (62) and long-lived (roughly 77). To avoid experimental bias, donors of different ages were spread randomly across the sequencing lanes. For two donors (one aged 18 to 30 and one aged 80 or older), the study analyzed two additional independent replicas of 1 million unique cDNA reads from the same blood draw. Paper-wide results and their limitations: Donor CMV infection status was unknown, potentially confounding age-related changes in expanded clonotypes. Observed TCR beta diversity per million T cells fell roughly linearly with age, and a significant reduction was already apparent by age about 38. The percentage of naive T cells measured by flow cytometry correlated strongly with observed TCR beta diversity. Compared with the aged group, more naive CD4+ T cells, fewer expanded clones and increased TCR diversity were shown by the long-lived group, suggesting age selection. Bulk unsorted PBMC profiling prevented conclusive comparison of naive and antigen-experienced compartments. Estimates of total diversity based on one million sequenced T cells were considered lower bounds and underestimates.

Receptors were amplified or captured by 5' RACE. A second roughly 6 to 12 cycle PCR used a sample-barcoded 5' primer and a J-beta primer mix. A unique molecular identifier was introduced onto each TCR beta cDNA molecule by a template-switch 5' adaptor carrying 12 random nucleotides. Each sample yielded at least 3 million CDR3-containing paired-end reads. All of the RNA was converted into first-strand cDNA using the Mint cDNA synthesis kit, with a TRBC-specific oligonucleotide serving as the primer. Following uracil-DNA glycosylase treatment, a first 18-cycle PCR with universal primers M1SS and BC2_uni_R was performed on all cDNA. The original methods were these. For normalization, 1 million high-quality reads were randomly selected from each sample, with every read carrying a distinct molecular identifier. Reads sharing molecular identifiers were discarded rather than binned into consensus sequences. MiTCR, with a Q25 quality threshold and the strictest error-elimination algorithm, was used for CDR3 identification, clonotype clustering and error correction. A nonparametric unseen species model with Euler transformation was used to estimate a lower bound on total TCR beta diversity. Clones were called with MiXCR by TCRdb after fastp trimmed the public reads at Q25, and only in-frame beta chains were retained. Entries that share a CDR3 protein sequence are merged under the most common genes and DNA. The V and J calls, along with clone size, are taken from TCRdb and not from the paper's own processing. The sample profile shows around 1,800,000 distinct CDR3 sequences; roughly 43% of them were found once. The biggest ten clones account for roughly 23% of the sample.

This clonotype was recorded many times. Which antigen it targets is not known. The record has no base qualities; no much larger clone is one base away. From its cysteine to its phenylalanine, the CDR3 spans 14 amino acids. Only the CDR3 region is kept as DNA, spanning 42 bases read in frame from base 1. The CDR1 and CDR2 encoded by the germline V gene are SQVTM and ANQGSEA. Germline trimming: 7 bases from V, 1 base from J; junction bases outside gene matches: 8. The donors were roughly 38 Caucasian individuals from Russia, aged 6 to 90 years, who were systemically healthy. Around 9.8 milliliters of peripheral blood were collected from each donor into EDTA-treated Vacutainer tubes. Ficoll-Paque density-gradient centrifugation was used to isolate PBMCs, with at least 7 million obtained per sample. Trizol reagent was used to extract total RNA from the PBMCs, yielding at least 6 micrograms per sample. Naive CD45RAhigh/CD27high T cell percentages were measured by flow cytometry on a PBMC aliquot from every donor.

Sequenced sample: blood. This clonotype was sampled from a human donor in good health. The rearranged segments are TRBV29-1 and TRBJ2-5; 8 bases in the middle match TRBD2. CDR3 reads: CSAKRGPVQETQYF. Here is the DNA: TGCAGCGCAAAGCGGGGGCCCGTCCAAGAGACCCAGTACTTC.